The clone carrying this TCR beta chain was detected ten times or more. Antigen unknown. A read error may produce the germline difference seen at one junction end. This CDR3 is built from 12 residues. The data were obtained in a study of neurological immune-mediated disorders. Findings and limits, study-wide: HTLV-1-associated myelopathy had the most TCR clonal expansion, whereas multiple sclerosis had the least (lower than in healthy controls).

A single record per CDR3 protein comes from TCRdb applying MiXCR to the 5' RACE reads. The data show 35,000 to 40,000 distinct CDR3 sequences, about 2.5% seen once. The starting material, 2 million PBMCs stored at -80 C, gave rise to the unsorted libraries. The sequence derives from a man between 50 and 59 years old with multiple sclerosis. The chain has TRBV12-3 or TRBV12-4 and TRBJ1-6; 8 nucleotides agree with TRBD1. The sample taken for sequencing was PBMCs. CDR3 sequence: CASSLGTGTLNF. CDR3 coding DNA: TGTGCCAGCAGTTTAGGGACAGGGACCCTCAACTTT.